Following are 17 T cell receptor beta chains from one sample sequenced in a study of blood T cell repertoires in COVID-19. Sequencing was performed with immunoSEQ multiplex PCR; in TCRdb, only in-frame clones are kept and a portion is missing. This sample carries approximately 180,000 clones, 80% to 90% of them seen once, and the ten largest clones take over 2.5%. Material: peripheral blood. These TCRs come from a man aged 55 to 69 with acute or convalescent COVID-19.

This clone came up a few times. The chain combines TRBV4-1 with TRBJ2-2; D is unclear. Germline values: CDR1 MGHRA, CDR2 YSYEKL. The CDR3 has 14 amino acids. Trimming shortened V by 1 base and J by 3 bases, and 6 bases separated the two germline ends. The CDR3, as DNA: TGCGCCAGCAGCCAAGGAGTTGACACCGGGGAGCTGTTTTTT. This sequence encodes CASSQGVDTGELFF.

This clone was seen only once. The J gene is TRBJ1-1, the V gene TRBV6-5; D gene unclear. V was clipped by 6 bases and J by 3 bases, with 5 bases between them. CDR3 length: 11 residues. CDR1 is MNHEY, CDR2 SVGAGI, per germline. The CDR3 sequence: CASRADTEAFF. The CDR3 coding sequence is TGTGCCAGCAGAGCGGACACTGAAGCTTTCTTT.

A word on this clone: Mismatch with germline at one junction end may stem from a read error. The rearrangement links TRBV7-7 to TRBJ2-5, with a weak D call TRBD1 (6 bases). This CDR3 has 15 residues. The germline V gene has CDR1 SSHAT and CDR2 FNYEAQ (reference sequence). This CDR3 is CASSLAFRGQETQYF. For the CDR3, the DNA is TGTGCTAGCAGCTTAGCGTTCAGGGGCCAAGAGACCCAGTACTTC.

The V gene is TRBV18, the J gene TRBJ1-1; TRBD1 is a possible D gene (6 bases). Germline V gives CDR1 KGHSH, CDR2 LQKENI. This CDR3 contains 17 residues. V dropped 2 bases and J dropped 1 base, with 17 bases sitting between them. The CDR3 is CASSPRDRRSSNTEAFF. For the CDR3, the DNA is TGTGCCAGCTCACCAAGAGACAGGCGTTCATCGAACACTGAAGCTTTCTTT.

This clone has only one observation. The CDR3 loop reads CASSYPGQAYGYTF. CDR3 in DNA: TGTGCCAGCAGTTACCCGGGACAGGCCTATGGCTACACCTTC. The chain couples TRBV6-5 to TRBJ1-2; TRBD1 agrees at 8 bases. The CDR3 loop spans 14 amino acids. Germline CDR1 reads MNHEY; CDR2 reads SVGAGI. Trimming took 2 bases from V and 4 from J; bases not matched to a gene: 3.

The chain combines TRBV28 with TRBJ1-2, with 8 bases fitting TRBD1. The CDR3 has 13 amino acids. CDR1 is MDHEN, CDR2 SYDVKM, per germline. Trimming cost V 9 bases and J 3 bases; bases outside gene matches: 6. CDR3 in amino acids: CASSQDRDYGYTF. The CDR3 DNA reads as TGTGCCAGTAGCCAGGACAGGGACTATGGCTACACCTTC.

DNA for the CDR3: TGTGCCAGCAGGGAGGTCTTATCGACAGATACGCAGTATTTT. It codes for CASREVLSTDTQYF. The rearrangement joins TRBV2 to TRBJ2-3; D is perhaps TRBD2 (5 bases). Germline V gene sequence: CDR1 SNHLY, CDR2 FYNNEI. CDR3 length: 14 amino acids. The V end lost 6 bases, the J end lost 3 bases, and 13 bases lay between the germline ends.

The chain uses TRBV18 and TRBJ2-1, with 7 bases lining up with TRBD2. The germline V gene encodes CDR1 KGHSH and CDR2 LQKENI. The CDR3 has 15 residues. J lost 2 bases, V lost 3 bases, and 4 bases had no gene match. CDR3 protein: CASSPGTKTYNEQFF. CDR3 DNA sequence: TGTGCCAGCTCACCCGGGACTAAGACCTACAATGAGCAGTTCTTC.

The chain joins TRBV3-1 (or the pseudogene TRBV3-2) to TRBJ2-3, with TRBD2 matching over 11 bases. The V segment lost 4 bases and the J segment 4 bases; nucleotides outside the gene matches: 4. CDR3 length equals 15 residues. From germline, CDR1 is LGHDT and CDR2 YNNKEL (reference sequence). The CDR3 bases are TGTGCCAGCAGCCCTAGCGGGAGGAGGGCAGATACGCAGTATTTT. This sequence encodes CASSPSGRRADTQYF.

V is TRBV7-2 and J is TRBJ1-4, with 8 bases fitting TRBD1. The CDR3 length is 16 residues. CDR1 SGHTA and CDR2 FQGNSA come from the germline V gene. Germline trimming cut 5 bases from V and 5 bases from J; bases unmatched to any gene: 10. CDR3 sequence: CASSPRTGKGNEKLFF. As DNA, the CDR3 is TGTGCCAGCAGCCCGAGGACAGGGAAGGGCAATGAAAAACTGTTTTTT.

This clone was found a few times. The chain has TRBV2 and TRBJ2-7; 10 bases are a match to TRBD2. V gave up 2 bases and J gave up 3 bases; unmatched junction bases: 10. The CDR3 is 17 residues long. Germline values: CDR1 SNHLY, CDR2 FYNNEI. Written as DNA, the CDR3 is TGTGCCAGCAGTGAAACCGCCCCTAGCGGGAGTGTCTACGAGCAGTACTTC. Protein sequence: CASSETAPSGSVYEQYF.

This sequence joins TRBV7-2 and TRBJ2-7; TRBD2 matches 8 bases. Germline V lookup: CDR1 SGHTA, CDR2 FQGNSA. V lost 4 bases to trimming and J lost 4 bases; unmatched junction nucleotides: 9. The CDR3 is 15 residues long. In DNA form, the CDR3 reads TGTGCCAGCAGCTCCTCGACTAGCGAACTTTACGAGCAGTACTTC. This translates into CASSSSTSELYEQYF.

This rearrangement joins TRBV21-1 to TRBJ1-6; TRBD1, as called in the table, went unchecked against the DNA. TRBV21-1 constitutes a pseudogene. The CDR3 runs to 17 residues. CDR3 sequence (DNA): TGTGCCAGCAGCAAAAGCGAGACAGGGGTCTATAATTCACCCCTCCACTTT. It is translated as CASSKSETGVYNSPLHF.

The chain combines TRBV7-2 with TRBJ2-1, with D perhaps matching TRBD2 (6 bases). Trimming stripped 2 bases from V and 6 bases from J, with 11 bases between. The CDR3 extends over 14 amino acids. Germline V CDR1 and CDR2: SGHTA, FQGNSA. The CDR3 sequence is CASSLTGASNEQFF. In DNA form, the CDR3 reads TGTGCCAGCAGCTTAACGGGAGCCTCCAATGAGCAGTTCTTC.

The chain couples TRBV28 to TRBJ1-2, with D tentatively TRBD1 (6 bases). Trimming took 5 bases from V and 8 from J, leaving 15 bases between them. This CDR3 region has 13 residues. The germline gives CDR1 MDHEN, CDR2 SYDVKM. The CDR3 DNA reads TGTGCCAGCAGTCAAGGGGGGGCTTGGGGCTACACCTTC. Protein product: CASSQGGAWGYTF.

In DNA, the CDR3 is TGTGCCAGCAGCGTGGTCGGACAGGGGGGCGGCGAGCAGTTCTTC. It translates to CASSVVGQGGGEQFF. V gene TRBV9 combines with J gene TRBJ2-1, with 10 bases that match TRBD1. The CDR3 contains 15 residues. After removal of 2 bases from V and 10 bases from J, the junction contained 9 bases not matched to a gene. Germline-derived CDR1 and CDR2 are SGDLS and YYNGEE.

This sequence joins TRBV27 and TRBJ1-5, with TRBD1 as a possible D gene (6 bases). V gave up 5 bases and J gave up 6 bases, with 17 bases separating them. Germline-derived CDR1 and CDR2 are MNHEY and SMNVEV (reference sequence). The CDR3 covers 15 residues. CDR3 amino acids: CASSQGTTRFQPQHF. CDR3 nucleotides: TGTGCCAGCAGTCAAGGGACAACGAGGTTTCAGCCCCAGCATTTT.